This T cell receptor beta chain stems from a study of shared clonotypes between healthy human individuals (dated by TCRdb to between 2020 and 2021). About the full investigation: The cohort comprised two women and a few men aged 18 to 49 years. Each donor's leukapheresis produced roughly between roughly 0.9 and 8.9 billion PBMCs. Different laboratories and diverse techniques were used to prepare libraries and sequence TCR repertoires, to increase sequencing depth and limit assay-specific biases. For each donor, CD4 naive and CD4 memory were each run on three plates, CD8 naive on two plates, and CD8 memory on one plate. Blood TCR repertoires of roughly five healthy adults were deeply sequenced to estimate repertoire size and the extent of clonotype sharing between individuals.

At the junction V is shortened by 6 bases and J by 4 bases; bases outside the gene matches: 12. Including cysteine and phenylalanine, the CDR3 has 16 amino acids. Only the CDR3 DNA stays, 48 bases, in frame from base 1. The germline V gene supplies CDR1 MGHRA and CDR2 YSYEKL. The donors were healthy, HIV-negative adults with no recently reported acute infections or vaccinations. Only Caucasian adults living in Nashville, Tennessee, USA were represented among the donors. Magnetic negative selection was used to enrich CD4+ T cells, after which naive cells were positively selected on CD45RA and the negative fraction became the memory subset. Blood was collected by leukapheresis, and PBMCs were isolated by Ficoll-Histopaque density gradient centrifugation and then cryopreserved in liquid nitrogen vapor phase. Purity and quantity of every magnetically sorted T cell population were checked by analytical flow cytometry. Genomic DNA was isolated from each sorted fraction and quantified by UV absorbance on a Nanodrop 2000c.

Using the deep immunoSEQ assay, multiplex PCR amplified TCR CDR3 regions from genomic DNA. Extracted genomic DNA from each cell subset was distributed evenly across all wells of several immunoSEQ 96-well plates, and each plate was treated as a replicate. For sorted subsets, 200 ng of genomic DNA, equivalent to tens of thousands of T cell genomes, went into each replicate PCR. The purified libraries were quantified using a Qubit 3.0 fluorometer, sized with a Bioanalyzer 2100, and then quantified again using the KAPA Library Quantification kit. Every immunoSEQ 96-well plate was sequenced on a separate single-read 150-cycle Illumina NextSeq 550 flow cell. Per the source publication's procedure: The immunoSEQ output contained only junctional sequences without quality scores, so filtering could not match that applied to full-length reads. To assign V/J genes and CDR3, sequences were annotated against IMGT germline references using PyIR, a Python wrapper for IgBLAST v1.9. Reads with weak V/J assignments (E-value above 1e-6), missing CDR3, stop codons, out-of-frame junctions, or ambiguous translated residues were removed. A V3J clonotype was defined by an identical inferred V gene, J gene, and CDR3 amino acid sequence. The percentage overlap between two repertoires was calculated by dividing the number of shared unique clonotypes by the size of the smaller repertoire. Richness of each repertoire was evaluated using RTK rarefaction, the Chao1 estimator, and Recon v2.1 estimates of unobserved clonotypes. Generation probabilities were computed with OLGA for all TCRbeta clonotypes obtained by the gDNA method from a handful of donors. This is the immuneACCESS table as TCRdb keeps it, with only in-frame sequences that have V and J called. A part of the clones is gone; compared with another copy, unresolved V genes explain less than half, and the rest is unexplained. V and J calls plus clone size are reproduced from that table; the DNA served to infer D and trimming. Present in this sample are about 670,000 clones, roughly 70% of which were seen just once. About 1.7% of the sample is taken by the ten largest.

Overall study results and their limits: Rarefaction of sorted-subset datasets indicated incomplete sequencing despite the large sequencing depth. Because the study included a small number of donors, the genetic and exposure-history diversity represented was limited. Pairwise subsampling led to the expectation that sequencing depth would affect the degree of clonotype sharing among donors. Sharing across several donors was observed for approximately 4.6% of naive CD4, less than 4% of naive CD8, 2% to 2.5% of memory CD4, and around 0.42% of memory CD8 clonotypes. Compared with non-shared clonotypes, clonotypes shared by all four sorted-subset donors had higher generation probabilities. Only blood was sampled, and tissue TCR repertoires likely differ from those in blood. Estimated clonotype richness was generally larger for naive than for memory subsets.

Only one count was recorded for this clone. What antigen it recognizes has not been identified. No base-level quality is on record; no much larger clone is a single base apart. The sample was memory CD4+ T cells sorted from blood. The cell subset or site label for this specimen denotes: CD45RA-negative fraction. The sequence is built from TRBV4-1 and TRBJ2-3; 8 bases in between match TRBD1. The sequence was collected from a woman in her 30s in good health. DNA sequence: TGCGCCAGCAGTCGTAACCGGGACAGGTTGTCAGATACGCAGTATTTT. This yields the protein CASSRNRDRLSDTQYF.